What follows are 14 T cell receptor beta chains derived from one specimen sequenced in a study of response to subunit inactivated influenza vaccine. TCRdb used MiXCR to reprocess the RT-PCR reads, holding one entry per CDR3 protein. The sample yields 540,000 or so distinct CDR3 sequences, 10% to 15% seen once. The sequences come from PBMCs from blood, collected 45 days after vaccination. These receptor sequences come from a man in his forties or fifties who received an inactivated influenza vaccine.

The V call is TRBV4-1, the J call TRBJ1-5; D remains unclear. V lost 3 bases and J lost 6, with 12 bases in between. Germline CDR1 and CDR2: MGHRA and YSYEKL. CDR3 length equals 14 residues. The CDR3 bases are TGCGCCAGCAGCCACAGACATGGGAGTCAGCCCCAGCATTTT. It is translated as CASSHRHGSQPQHF.

This clonotype has ten or more counts. This rearrangement joins TRBV12-3 or TRBV12-4 to TRBJ1-2; 11 bases match TRBD1. With V trimmed by 4 bases and J by 4 bases, 5 bases remained unmatched. This CDR3 has 15 residues. The CDR3 nucleotides are TGTGCCAGCAGTTCAACCGGGACAGGGGGCTATGGCTACACCTTC. It yields the protein CASSSTGTGGYGYTF.

This clonotype was observed at least ten times. The chain employs TRBV20-1 and TRBJ2-3, with TRBD2 matching 14 bases. V was clipped by 6 bases and J by 2 bases; unmatched bases: 4. CDR3 length: 15 residues. Germline V gene lookup returns CDR1 DFQATT and CDR2 SNEGSKA (reference sequence). CDR3 residues: CSAVTSGRVTDTQYF. CDR3 in DNA: TGCAGTGCGGTGACTAGCGGGAGGGTCACAGATACGCAGTATTTT.

CDR3 sequence reads: CASSQDPGTAQETQYF. The CDR3 DNA sequence: TGTGCCAGCAGCCAAGATCCGGGGACAGCTCAAGAGACCCAGTACTTC. The rearrangement uses TRBV3-1 and TRBJ2-5, with 7 nucleotides matching TRBD1. The CDR3 length is 16 residues. The junction had 6 bases not matched to a gene; V was cut back by 0 bases and J by 2 bases. The germline gives CDR1 LGHDT, CDR2 YNNKEL (reference sequence).

The chain has TRBV15 and TRBJ2-7; TRBD2 might be the D (5 bases). The CDR3 runs 15 residues. Germline values: CDR1 LNHNV, CDR2 YYDKDF (reference sequence). Trimming took 0 bases from V and 7 from J, leaving 16 bases between them. The CDR3 sequence: CATSREEVSSPEQYF. CDR3 coding DNA: TGTGCCACCAGCAGAGAGGAGGTCTCTAGTCCGGAGCAGTACTTC.

V gene TRBV20-1 combines with J gene TRBJ2-7; D might be TRBD2 (6 bases). Germline V gene lookup returns CDR1 DFQATT and CDR2 SNEGSKA (reference sequence). This CDR3 has 16 residues. V lost 0 bases and J 0 bases, leaving 15 bases between the germline ends. The CDR3 is CSARDLRGDLSYEQYF. The CDR3 DNA reads TGCAGTGCTAGAGATCTACGCGGGGACCTCTCCTACGAGCAGTACTTC.

This clonotype was counted only a few times. The chain uses TRBV5-1 and TRBJ2-4, with 8 bases that match TRBD2. CDR1 and CDR2 from the germline V gene are SGHRS and YFSETQ. V lost 5 bases, J lost 10 bases, and 14 bases stayed unmatched. CDR3 length equals 15 residues. The CDR3 sequence is CASRENPIAGLIQYF. The CDR3 bases are TGCGCCAGCAGAGAGAACCCAATAGCGGGGTTGATTCAGTACTTC.

This clonotype was observed a handful of times. This sequence joins TRBV5-1 and TRBJ2-7, with 10 bases that match TRBD1. V shed 0 bases and J 1 base; nucleotides not matched to a gene: 4. The CDR3 contains 16 residues. CDR1 and CDR2 from the germline V gene are SGHRS and YFSETQ. The CDR3 sequence: CASSLAGGQGSYEQYF. In DNA form, the CDR3 reads TGCGCCAGCAGCTTGGCCGGGGGACAGGGGTCCTACGAGCAGTACTTC. The full variable domain, in which reference TRBV5-1 and TRBJ2-7 provide the parts outside the CDR3, is KAGVTQTPRYLIKTRGQQVTLSCSPISGHRSVSWYQQTPGQGLQFLFEYFSETQRNKGNFPGRFSGRQFSNSRSEMNVSTLELGDSALYLCASSLAGGQGSYEQYFGPGTRLTVT.

J is TRBJ2-3 and V is TRBV7-6, with unresolved D. V was clipped by 0 bases and J by 2 bases, with 12 bases between them. Germline-derived CDR1 and CDR2 are SGHVS and FNYEAQ. The CDR3 is 16 amino acids. The CDR3 DNA is TGTGCCAGCAGCTTAGCAGGGTCCCTTGTCACAGATACGCAGTATTTT. It specifies CASSLAGSLVTDTQYF.

In its sample, this clonotype was seen many times. The chain has TRBV11-3 and TRBJ2-2; the match to TRBD1 covers 10 bases. CDR3 length: 16 residues. Trimming removed 1 base from V and 4 bases from J; junction bases left unmatched: 3. Per the germline V gene, CDR1 is SGHNT and CDR2 is YENEEA. This CDR3 is CASSLVTGGSTGELFF. In DNA form, the CDR3 reads TGTGCCAGCAGCTTAGTGACAGGGGGCTCCACCGGGGAGCTGTTTTTT. The variable domain in full, with the rest retrieved from reference TRBV11-3 and TRBJ2-2, is EAGVVQSPRYKIIEKKQPVAFWCNPISGHNTLYWYLQNLGQGPELLIRYENEEAVDDSQLPKDRFSAERLKGVDSTLKIQPAELGDSAVYLCASSLVTGGSTGELFFGEGSRLTVL.

The CDR3 sequence is CASSWAHPGYEQYF. CDR3 coding DNA: TGTGCCAGCAGCTGGGCTCACCCCGGATACGAGCAGTACTTC. V gene TRBV7-2 combines with J gene TRBJ2-7; D unclear. Germline V gene sequence: CDR1 SGHTA, CDR2 FQGNSA. The CDR3 covers 14 residues. Trimming pared 4 bases from V and 4 bases from J, leaving 14 bases between.

V gene TRBV28 combines with J gene TRBJ2-7, with D perhaps TRBD1 (6 bases). The V end lost 5 bases, the J end lost 6 bases, and 14 bases lay between the germline ends. The germline CDR1 and CDR2 sequences are MDHEN and SYDVKM. The CDR3 runs 13 residues. CDR3 residues: CASSRPTGREQYF. The DNA of the CDR3 is TGTGCCAGCAGTCGTCCAACAGGGCGCGAGCAGTACTTC. The variable domain in full, completed from reference TRBV28 and TRBJ2-7, reads DVKVTQSSRYLVKRTGEKVFLECVQDMDHENMFWYRQDPGLGLRLIYFSYDVKMKEKGDIPEGYSVSREKKERFSLILESASTNQTSMYLCASSRPTGREQYFGPGTRLTVT.

This clonotype was seen a few times. The CDR3 region has the DNA TGCGCCAGCAGCCAAGTTCTAGCGGGGATCACCGGGGAGCTGTTTTTT. Translated, it gives CASSQVLAGITGELFF. V is TRBV4-3 and J is TRBJ2-2; 9 bases map to TRBD2. The CDR3 is 16 residues long. Germline lookup yields CDR1 LGHNA and CDR2 YSLEER. With V trimmed by 1 base and J by 4 bases, 4 bases remained unmatched.

The chain recombines TRBV6-6 with TRBJ2-7, with D possibly being TRBD2 (5 bases). Per the germline V gene, CDR1 is MNHNY and CDR2 is SVGAGI (reference sequence). Trimming took off 0 bases at V and 6 bases at J, with 6 bases between the two ends. CDR3 length: 12 amino acids. The DNA for the CDR3 is TGTGCCAGCAGTTACTCGAGGGTCGAGCAGTACTTC. It specifies CASSYSRVEQYF.